The clone carrying this T cell receptor (beta chain) has more than one count but fewer than ten. The antigen is undetermined. The V gene's germline CDR1 is KGHSH and CDR2 LQKENI. The V and J ends lost 4 bases and 6 bases respectively, with 18 bases between them. The CDR3 has 15 amino acids. For TCRbeta, the library was prepared with unique molecular identifiers. TCRdb reanalysed the PCR reads using MiXCR and keeps one entry per CDR3 protein. Altogether more than 90,000 distinct CDR3 sequences are present, 10% being singletons, with the ten largest covering nearly 35%. These data belong to a study of T-cell reconstitution after alpha-beta-depleted transplantation in children. The study, taken as a whole, reports: Surviving thymic progenitors and recipient T cells were the source of high TCRbeta diversity at day 60 in some patients. Several hundred expanded graft clones reportedly were the source of alpha-beta T cells about two months after transplant.

The V and J genes are TRBV18 and TRBJ1-2, with a weak D call TRBD1 (6 bases). The sample in question was PBMCs, obtained before TCRalphabeta/CD19-depleted stem cell transplant. This clonotype was sampled from a boy aged 2 to 10 with acute lymphoblastic leukemia, due to receive a stem cell transplant. Written as DNA, the CDR3 is TGTGCCAGCTCACGGGGTCGGGGGCGCGAGGATGGCTACACCTTC. It codes for CASSRGRGREDGYTF.